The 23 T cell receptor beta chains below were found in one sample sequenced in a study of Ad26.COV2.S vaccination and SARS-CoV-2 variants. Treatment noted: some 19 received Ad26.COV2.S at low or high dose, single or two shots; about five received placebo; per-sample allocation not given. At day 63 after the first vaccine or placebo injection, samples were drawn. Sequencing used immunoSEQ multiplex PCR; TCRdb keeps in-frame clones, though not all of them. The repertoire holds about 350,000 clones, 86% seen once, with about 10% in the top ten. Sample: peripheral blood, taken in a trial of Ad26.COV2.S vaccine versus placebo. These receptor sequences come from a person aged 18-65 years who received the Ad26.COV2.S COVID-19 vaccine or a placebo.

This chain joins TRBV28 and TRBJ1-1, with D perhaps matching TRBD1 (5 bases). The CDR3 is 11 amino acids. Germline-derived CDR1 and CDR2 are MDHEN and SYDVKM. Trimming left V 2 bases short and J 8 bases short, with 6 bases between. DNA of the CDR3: TGTGCCAGCAGTTTAGAGGGGGAAGCTTTCTTT. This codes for CASSLEGEAFF. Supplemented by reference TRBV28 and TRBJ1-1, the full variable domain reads DVKVTQSSRYLVKRTGEKVFLECVQDMDHENMFWYRQDPGLGLRLIYFSYDVKMKEKGDIPEGYSVSREKKERFSLILESASTNQTSMYLCASSLEGEAFFGQGTRLTVV.

The CDR3 protein is CASSFGQGDGYTF. The DNA for the CDR3 is TGTGCCAGCAGCTTCGGTCAGGGGGATGGCTACACCTTC. V gene TRBV5-6 combines with J gene TRBJ1-2, with 7 bases that match TRBD1. The CDR3 extends over 13 amino acids. From germline, CDR1 is SGHDT and CDR2 YYEEEE. V lost 2 bases, J lost 6 bases, and 4 bases stayed unmatched.

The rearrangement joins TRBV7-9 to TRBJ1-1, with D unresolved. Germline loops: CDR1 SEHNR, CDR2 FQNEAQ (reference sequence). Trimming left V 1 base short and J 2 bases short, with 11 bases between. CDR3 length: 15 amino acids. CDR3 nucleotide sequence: TGTGCCAGCAGCTTAGTGCTGGGTAGCAACACTGAAGCTTTCTTT. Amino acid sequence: CASSLVLGSNTEAFF.

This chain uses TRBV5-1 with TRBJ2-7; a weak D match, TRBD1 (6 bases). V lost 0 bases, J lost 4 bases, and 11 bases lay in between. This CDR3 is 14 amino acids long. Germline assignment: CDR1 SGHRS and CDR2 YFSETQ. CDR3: CASSLVIGGYEQYF. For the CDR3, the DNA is TGCGCCAGCAGCTTGGTTATAGGGGGATACGAGCAGTACTTC.

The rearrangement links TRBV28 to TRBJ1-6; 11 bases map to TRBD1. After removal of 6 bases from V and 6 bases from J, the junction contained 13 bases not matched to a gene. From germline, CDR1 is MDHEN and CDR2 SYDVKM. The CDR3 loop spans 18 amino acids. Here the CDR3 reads CASRNAAGTGGSNSPLHF. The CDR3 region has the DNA TGTGCCAGCAGAAACGCCGCCGGGACAGGGGGATCTAATTCACCCCTCCACTTT.

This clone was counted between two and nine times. CDR3 coding DNA: TGTGCTAGCGGCGGTGGGAGCGGGGGGTCCAATGAGCAGTTCTTC. Translation: CASGGGSGGSNEQFF. J is TRBJ2-1 and V is TRBV12-5, with 9 bases lining up with TRBD2. V gave up 9 bases and J gave up 6 bases; unmatched junction bases: 12. CDR3 length: 15 amino acids. CDR1 and CDR2 from the germline V gene are LGHNT and FRNRAP.

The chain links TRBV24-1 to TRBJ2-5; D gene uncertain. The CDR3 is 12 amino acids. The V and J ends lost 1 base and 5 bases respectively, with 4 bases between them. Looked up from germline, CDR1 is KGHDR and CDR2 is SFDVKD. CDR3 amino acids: CATSDFRETQYF. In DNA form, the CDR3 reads TGTGCCACCAGTGATTTTCGGGAGACCCAGTACTTC.

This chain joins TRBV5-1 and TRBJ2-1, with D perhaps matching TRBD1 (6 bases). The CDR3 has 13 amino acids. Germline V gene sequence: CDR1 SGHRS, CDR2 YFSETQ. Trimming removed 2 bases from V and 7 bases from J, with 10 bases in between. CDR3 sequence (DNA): TGCGCCAGCAGCTTTCAAGGGACAAATGAGCAGTTCTTC. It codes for CASSFQGTNEQFF.

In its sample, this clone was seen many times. In DNA, the CDR3 is TGTGCCAGCAGCTTAGGGGGAAGTAGCTCCTACGAGCAGTACTTC. It encodes CASSLGGSSSYEQYF. The chain has TRBV7-9 and TRBJ2-7, with D uncertain. The germline gives CDR1 SEHNR, CDR2 FQNEAQ (reference sequence). The ends were cut back, 1 base at V and 0 bases at J, with 10 bases in the middle. This CDR3 region has 15 residues.

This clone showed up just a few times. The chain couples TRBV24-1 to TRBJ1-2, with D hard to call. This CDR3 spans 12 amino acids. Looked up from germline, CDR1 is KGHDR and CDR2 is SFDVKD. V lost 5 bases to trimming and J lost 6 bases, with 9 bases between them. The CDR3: CATSALRDGYTF. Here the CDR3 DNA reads TGTGCCACCAGTGCCCTTCGGGATGGCTACACCTTC.

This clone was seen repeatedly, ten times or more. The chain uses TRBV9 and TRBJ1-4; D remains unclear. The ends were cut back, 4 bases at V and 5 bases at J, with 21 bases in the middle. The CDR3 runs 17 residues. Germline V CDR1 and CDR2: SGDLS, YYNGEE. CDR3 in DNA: TGTGCCAGCAGCCGGGCGGATGATCTACTCTCCAATGAAAAACTGTTTTTT. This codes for CASSRADDLLSNEKLFF.

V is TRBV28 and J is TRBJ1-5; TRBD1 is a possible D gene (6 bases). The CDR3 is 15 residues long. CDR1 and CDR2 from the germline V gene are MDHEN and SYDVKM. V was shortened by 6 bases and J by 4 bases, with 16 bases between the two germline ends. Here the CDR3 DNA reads TGTGCCAGCAGCGGGGACACCGGGCGGAATCAGCCCCAGCATTTT. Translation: CASSGDTGRNQPQHF. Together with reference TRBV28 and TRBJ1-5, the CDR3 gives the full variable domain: DVKVTQSSRYLVKRTGEKVFLECVQDMDHENMFWYRQDPGLGLRLIYFSYDVKMKEKGDIPEGYSVSREKKERFSLILESASTNQTSMYLCASSGDTGRNQPQHFGDGTRLSIL.

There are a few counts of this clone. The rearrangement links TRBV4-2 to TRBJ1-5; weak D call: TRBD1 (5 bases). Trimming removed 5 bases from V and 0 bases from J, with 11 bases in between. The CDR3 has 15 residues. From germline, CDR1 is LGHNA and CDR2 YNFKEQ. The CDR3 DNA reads TGTGCCAGCAGCGCCCAGGGCAGTAGCAATCAGCCCCAGCATTTT. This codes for CASSAQGSSNQPQHF.

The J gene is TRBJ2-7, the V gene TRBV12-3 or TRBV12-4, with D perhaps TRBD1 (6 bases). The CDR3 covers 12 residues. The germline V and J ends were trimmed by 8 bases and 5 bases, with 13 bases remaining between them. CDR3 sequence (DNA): TGTGCCAGCCTTTCGACAGGTCACGAGCAGTACTTC. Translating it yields CASLSTGHEQYF.

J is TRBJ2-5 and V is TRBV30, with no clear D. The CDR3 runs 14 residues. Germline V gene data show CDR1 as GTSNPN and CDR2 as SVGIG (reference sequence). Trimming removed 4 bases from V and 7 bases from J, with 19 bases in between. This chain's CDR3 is CAWTPQDQVPTQYF. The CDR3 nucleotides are TGTGCCTGGACACCCCAGGACCAGGTCCCGACCCAGTACTTC.

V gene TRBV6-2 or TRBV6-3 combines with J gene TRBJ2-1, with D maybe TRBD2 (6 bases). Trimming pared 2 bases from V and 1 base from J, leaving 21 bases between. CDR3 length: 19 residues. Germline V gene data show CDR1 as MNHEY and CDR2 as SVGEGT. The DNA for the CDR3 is TGTGCCAGCAGTTACAGGGGTAGCGGTACCTTTGCATCCTACAATGAGCAGTTCTTC. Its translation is CASSYRGSGTFASYNEQFF.

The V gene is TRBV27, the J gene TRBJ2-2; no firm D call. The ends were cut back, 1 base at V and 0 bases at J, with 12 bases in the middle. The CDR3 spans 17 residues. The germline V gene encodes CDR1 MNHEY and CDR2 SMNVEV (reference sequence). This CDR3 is CASSLYLADSNTGELFF. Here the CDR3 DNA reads TGTGCCAGCAGTTTATACTTAGCAGACTCGAACACCGGGGAGCTGTTTTTT.

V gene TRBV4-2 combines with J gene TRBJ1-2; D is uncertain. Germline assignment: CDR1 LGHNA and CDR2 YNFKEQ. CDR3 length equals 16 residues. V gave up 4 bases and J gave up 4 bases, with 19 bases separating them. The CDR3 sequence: CASSPEGTPKFYGYTF. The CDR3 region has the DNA TGTGCCAGCAGCCCAGAGGGAACTCCTAAGTTCTATGGCTACACCTTC.

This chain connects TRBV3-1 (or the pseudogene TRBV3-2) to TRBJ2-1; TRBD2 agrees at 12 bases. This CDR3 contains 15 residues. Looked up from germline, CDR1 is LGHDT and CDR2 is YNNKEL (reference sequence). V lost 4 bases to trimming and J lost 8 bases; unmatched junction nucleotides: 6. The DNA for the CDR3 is TGTGCCAGCAGCCTGACTAGCGGGAGAGTCTATGAGCAGTTCTTC. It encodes CASSLTSGRVYEQFF.

The CDR3, as DNA: TGTGCCAGCAGCTCCGATATAAGGGGAACAGATACGCAGTATTTT. It encodes CASSSDIRGTDTQYF. The V and J genes are TRBV7-2 and TRBJ2-3; possibly TRBD1 for D (5 bases). V shed 4 bases and J shed 3 bases, with 14 bases lying between them. This CDR3 contains 15 residues. Germline CDR1 SGHTA, CDR2 FQGNSA. Combining the CDR3 with reference TRBV7-2 and TRBJ2-3 gives the whole variable domain GAGVSQSPSNKVTEKGKDVELRCDPISGHTALYWYRQSLGQGLEFLIYFQGNSAPDKSGLPSDRFSAERTGGSVSTLTIQRTQQEDSAVYLCASSSDIRGTDTQYFGPGTRLTVL.

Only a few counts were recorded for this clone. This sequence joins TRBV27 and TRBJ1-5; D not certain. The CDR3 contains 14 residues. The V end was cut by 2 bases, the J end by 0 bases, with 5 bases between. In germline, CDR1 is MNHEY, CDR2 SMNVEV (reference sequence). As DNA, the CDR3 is TGTGCCAGCAGTTTAAAGGATAGCAATCAGCCCCAGCATTTT. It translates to CASSLKDSNQPQHF.

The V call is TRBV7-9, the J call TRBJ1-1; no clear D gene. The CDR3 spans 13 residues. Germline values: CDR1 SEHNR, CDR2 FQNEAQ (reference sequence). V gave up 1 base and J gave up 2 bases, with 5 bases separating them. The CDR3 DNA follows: TGTGCCAGCAGCTTAGGGTTTAACACTGAAGCTTTCTTT. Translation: CASSLGFNTEAFF. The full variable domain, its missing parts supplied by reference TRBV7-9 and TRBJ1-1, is DTGVSQNPRHKITKRGQNVTFRCDPISEHNRLYWYRQTLGQGPEFLTYFQNEAQLEKSRLLSDRFSAERPKGSFSTLEIQRTEQGDSAMYLCASSLGFNTEAFFGQGTRLTVV.

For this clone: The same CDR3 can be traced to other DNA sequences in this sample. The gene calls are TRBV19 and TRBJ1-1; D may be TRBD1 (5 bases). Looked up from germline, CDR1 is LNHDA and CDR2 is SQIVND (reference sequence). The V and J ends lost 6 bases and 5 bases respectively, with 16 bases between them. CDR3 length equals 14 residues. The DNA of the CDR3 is TGTGCCAGTAGCCCTTTAACTGGGGGAACTGAAGCTTTCTTT. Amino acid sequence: CASSPLTGGTEAFF.